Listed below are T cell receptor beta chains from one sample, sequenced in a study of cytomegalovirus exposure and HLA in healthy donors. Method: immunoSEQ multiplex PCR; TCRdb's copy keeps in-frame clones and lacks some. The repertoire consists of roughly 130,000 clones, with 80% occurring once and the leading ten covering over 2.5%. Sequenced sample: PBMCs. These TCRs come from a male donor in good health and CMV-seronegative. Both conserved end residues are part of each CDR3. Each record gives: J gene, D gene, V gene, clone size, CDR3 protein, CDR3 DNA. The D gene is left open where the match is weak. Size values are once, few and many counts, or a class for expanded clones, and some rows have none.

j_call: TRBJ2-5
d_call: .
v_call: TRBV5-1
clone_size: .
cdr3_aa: CASRDPGVETQYF
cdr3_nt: TGCGCCAGCAGAGACCCGGGAGTAGAGACCCAGTACTTC

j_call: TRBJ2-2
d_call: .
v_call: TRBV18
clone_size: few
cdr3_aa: CASSPSQGTTGELFF
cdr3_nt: TGTGCCAGCTCACCTAGCCAGGGAACGACCGGGGAGCTGTTTTTT

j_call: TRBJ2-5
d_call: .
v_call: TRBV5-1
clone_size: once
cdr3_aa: CASSFRVEETQYF
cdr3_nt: TGCGCCAGCAGCTTCAGGGTGGAAGAGACCCAGTACTTC

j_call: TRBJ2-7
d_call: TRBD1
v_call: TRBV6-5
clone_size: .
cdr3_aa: CASSPYRGSSYEQYF
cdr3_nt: TGTGCCAGCAGTCCTTACAGGGGGAGCTCCTACGAGCAGTACTTC

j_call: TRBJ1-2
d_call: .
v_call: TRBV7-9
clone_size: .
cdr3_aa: CSSSLPGGGGSYGYTF
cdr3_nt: TGTTCCAGCAGCTTACCCGGGGGAGGGGGAAGCTATGGCTACACCTTC

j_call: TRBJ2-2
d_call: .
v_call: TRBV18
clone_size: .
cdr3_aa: CASSPVQGNTGELFF
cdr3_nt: TGTGCCAGCTCACCAGTCCAGGGGAACACCGGGGAGCTGTTTTTT

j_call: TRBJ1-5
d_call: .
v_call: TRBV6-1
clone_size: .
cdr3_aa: CASSEAGRDGQPQHF
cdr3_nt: TGTGCCAGCAGTGAAGCGGGCAGGGATGGACAGCCCCAGCATTTT

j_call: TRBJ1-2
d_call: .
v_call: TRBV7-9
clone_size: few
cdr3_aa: CASSLSNQAILSYGYTF
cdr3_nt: TGTGCCAGCAGCTTATCAAATCAGGCCATATTGTCCTATGGCTACACCTTC

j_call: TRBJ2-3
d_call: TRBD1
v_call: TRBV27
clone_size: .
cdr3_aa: CASSFSSGRGDTQYF
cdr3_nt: TGTGCCAGCAGTTTTTCCTCGGGCAGGGGGGATACGCAGTATTTT

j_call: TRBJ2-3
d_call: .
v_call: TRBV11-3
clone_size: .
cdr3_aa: CASSLGFRDSSTDTQYF
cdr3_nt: TGTGCCAGCAGCTTAGGGTTTAGGGACTCAAGCACAGATACGCAGTATTTT

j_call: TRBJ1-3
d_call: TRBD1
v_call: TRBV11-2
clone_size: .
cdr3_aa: CASSPAGGGNTIYF
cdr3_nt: TGTGCCAGCAGCCCTGCAGGGGGTGGAAACACCATATATTTT

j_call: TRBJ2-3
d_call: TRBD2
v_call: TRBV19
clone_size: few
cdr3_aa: CATTAGGGTDTQYF
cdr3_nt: TGTGCCACGACAGCGGGAGGAGGGACAGATACGCAGTATTTT

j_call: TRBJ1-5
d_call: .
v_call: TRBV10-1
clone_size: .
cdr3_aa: CASSEASGPQHF
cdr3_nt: TGCGCCAGCAGTGAGGCCTCGGGGCCCCAGCATTTT

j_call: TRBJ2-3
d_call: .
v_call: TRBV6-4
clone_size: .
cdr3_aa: CASSPGEGHTDTQYF
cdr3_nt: TGTGCCAGCAGTCCAGGGGAGGGGCACACGGATACGCAGTATTTT

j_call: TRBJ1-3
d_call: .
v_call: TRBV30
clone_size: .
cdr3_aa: CAWDALSGNTIYF
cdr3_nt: TGTGCCTGGGATGCACTCTCTGGAAACACCATATATTTT

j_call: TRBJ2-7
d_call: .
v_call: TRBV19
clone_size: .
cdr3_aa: CASRPMGAASYEQYF
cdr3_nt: TGTGCCAGTAGGCCTATGGGGGCTGCGTCCTACGAGCAGTACTTC

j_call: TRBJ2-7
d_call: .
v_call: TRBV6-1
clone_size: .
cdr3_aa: CASSARGLSYEQYF
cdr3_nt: TGTGCCAGCAGTGCCCGAGGACTGAGCTACGAGCAGTACTTC

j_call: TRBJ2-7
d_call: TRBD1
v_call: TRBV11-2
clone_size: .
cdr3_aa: CASSIFPTGDEQYF
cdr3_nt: TGTGCCAGCAGCATCTTCCCAACAGGGGACGAGCAGTACTTC

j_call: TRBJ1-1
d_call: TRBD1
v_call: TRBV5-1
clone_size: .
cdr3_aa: CASSATGGTEAFF
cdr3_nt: TGCGCCAGCAGCGCTACAGGGGGCACTGAAGCTTTCTTT

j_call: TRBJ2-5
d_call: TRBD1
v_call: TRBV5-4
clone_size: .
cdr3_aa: CASSIKGALETQYF
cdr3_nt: TGTGCCAGCAGCATTAAGGGGGCTCTGGAGACCCAGTACTTC

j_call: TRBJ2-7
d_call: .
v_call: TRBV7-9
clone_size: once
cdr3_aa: CASSPTGYEQYF
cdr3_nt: TGTGCCAGCAGCCCGACGGGCTACGAGCAGTACTTC

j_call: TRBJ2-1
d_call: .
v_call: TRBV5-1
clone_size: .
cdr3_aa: CASSLLLNYNEQFF
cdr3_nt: TGCGCCAGCAGCTTGCTACTTAACTACAATGAGCAGTTCTTC

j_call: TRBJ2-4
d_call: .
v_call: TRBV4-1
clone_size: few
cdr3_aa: CASSQGFSAAKNIQYF
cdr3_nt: TGCGCCAGCAGCCAAGGTTTCAGTGCCGCCAAAAACATTCAGTACTTC